Presented here are 22 T cell receptor beta chains from one specimen sequenced in a study of Ad26.COV2.S vaccination and SARS-CoV-2 variants. Assay used: immunoSEQ multiplex PCR; TCRdb lists only in-frame clones, some missing. The sample carries some 480,000 clones, around 88% recorded once. This sample's treatment: some 19 received Ad26.COV2.S at low or high dose, single or two shots; about five received placebo; per-sample allocation not given. Specimens were obtained on day 63 following the first vaccine or placebo injection. The specimen comprised peripheral blood, sampled in a trial of Ad26.COV2.S vaccine versus placebo. The receptors here all came from a person aged 18-60 years who received the Ad26.COV2.S COVID-19 vaccine or a placebo.

The chain has TRBV5-4 and TRBJ2-1, with D maybe TRBD2 (6 bases). The CDR3 spans 16 residues. The V gene's germline CDR1 is SGHNT and CDR2 YYREEE (reference sequence). Trimming took off 0 bases at V and 0 bases at J, with 10 bases between the two ends. The CDR3 loop reads CASSLVLRDSYNEQFF. The DNA for the CDR3 is TGTGCCAGCAGCTTGGTTCTGCGGGACTCCTACAATGAGCAGTTCTTC.

The chain combines TRBV2 with TRBJ2-1; D is ambiguous. Germline loops: CDR1 SNHLY, CDR2 FYNNEI. The CDR3 is 15 amino acids. Trimming cost V 8 bases and J 0 bases, with 14 bases left between them. CDR3 sequence: CASDFWGSSYNEQFF. Here the CDR3 DNA reads TGTGCCAGCGACTTCTGGGGTAGCTCCTACAATGAGCAGTTCTTC.

CDR3 nucleotides: TGTGCCAGCAGCGTAGACCACGGGAGTAATGAGCAGTTCTTC. It specifies CASSVDHGSNEQFF. The rearrangement joins TRBV9 to TRBJ2-1; D perhaps matches TRBD2 (6 bases). The CDR3 is 14 residues long. The germline CDR1 and CDR2 sequences are SGDLS and YYNGEE. V lost 0 bases to trimming and J lost 7 bases, with 11 bases between them. The full variable domain, in which reference TRBV9 and TRBJ2-1 provide the parts outside the CDR3, is DSGVTQTPKHLITATGQRVTLRCSPRSGDLSVYWYQQSLDQGLQFLIQYYNGEERAKGNILERFSAQQFPDLHSELNLSSLELGDSALYFCASSVDHGSNEQFFGPGTRLTVL.

There are a few counts of this clone. The chain combines TRBV13 with TRBJ1-1; D is ambiguous. With 5 bases removed from V and 1 base from J, the gap between germline ends came to 11 bases. The CDR3 spans 14 residues. From germline, CDR1 is PRHDT and CDR2 FYEKMQ (reference sequence). The CDR3 sequence: CASSQWRQNTEAFF. The CDR3 region has the DNA TGTGCCAGCAGCCAGTGGCGGCAGAACACTGAAGCTTTCTTT.

The chain carries TRBV30 and TRBJ1-2; D call uncertain. Trimming pared 3 bases from V and 7 bases from J, leaving 12 bases between. This CDR3 comprises 12 residues. Per germline, CDR1 GTSNPN and CDR2 SVGIG (reference sequence). CDR3 in amino acids: CAWRGRMSGYTF. The CDR3 DNA sequence: TGTGCCTGGAGAGGGAGAATGAGTGGCTACACCTTC.

The chain uses TRBV19 and TRBJ2-2; TRBD2 might be the D (6 bases). This CDR3 has 15 amino acids. V shed 8 bases and J shed 2 bases, with 15 bases lying between them. The germline V gene encodes CDR1 LNHDA and CDR2 SQIVND (reference sequence). The CDR3 DNA follows: TGTGCCAGTCTTGCGGGACTGCCTAACACCGGGGAGCTGTTTTTT. Amino acid sequence: CASLAGLPNTGELFF.

The genes are TRBV19 and TRBJ2-5, with D uncertain. V dropped 1 base and J dropped 2 bases, with 17 bases sitting between them. This CDR3 comprises 17 residues. The germline gives CDR1 LNHDA, CDR2 SQIVND (reference sequence). CDR3 protein: CASSIGDRRQRQETQYF. The CDR3 DNA reads TGTGCCAGTAGTATAGGGGATAGGCGGCAGCGACAAGAGACCCAGTACTTC.

The CDR3 DNA reads TGTGCCAGCAGCCCCTCCCCGGGGGTGAGCTCTGGGGCCAACGTCCTGACTTTC. It specifies CASSPSPGVSSGANVLTF. The rearrangement links TRBV7-3 to TRBJ2-6; D is possibly TRBD2 (6 bases). V lost 5 bases and J lost 0, with 17 bases in between. Germline lookup yields CDR1 SGHTA and CDR2 FQGTGA. The CDR3 covers 18 residues.

The genes are TRBV7-9 and TRBJ2-1; tentative D call: TRBD2 (6 bases). Germline V lookup: CDR1 SEHNR, CDR2 FQNEAQ (reference sequence). This CDR3 region has 19 residues. Trimming left V 2 bases short and J 6 bases short, with 26 bases between. This CDR3 reads CASSLRFRAETSMSNEQFF. The CDR3, as DNA: TGTGCCAGCAGCTTAAGATTTAGGGCGGAGACTAGTATGTCCAATGAGCAGTTCTTC.

The chain carries TRBV6-5 and TRBJ2-1, with TRBD2 identical over 7 bases. The germline V gene has CDR1 MNHEY and CDR2 SVGAGI. The CDR3 totals 15 residues. The ends lost 6 bases at V and 0 bases at J; junction bases unmatched: 5. CDR3 in amino acids: CASSRLADSYNEQFF. The CDR3, as DNA: TGTGCCAGCAGCCGTCTAGCGGACTCCTACAATGAGCAGTTCTTC.

This clone was detected only once. J is TRBJ1-2 and V is TRBV6-5; D uncertain. V lost 6 bases and J lost 4, with 12 bases in between. The CDR3 has 13 amino acids. CDR1 is MNHEY and CDR2 is SVGAGI in the germline V gene. The CDR3 spells CASSLHRGYGYTF. In DNA form, the CDR3 reads TGTGCCAGCAGCTTACATCGGGGCTATGGCTACACCTTC.

CDR3 region: CASTPATGAFSEKLFF. CDR3 DNA: TGTGCCAGCACCCCGGCCACAGGGGCGTTCAGTGAAAAACTGTTTTTT. J is TRBJ1-4 and V is TRBV25-1; 7 bases fit TRBD1. V was pared by 7 bases and J by 7 bases, with 15 bases of the junction left unmatched. CDR3 size: 16 residues. Germline V gene sequence: CDR1 MGHDK, CDR2 SYGVNS.

The rearrangement joins TRBV7-9 to TRBJ1-2; possibly TRBD1 for D (6 bases). Germline V gene data show CDR1 as SEHNR and CDR2 as FQNEAQ (reference sequence). Trimming removed 1 base at V and 7 bases at J, with 10 bases between. This CDR3 spans 13 amino acids. As DNA, the CDR3 is TGTGCCAGCAGCTTAGAACAGGGTGGTGGCTACACCTTC. This gives the protein CASSLEQGGGYTF.

The rearrangement joins TRBV10-3 to TRBJ2-3, with 9 bases identical to TRBD2. J lost 3 bases, V lost 6 bases, and 10 bases had no gene match. CDR1 and CDR2 from the germline V gene are ENHRY and SYGVKD. The CDR3 runs 16 residues. CDR3 sequence (DNA): TGTGCCATCAGGACCGGAGCGGGAGGTGAGACAGATACGCAGTATTTT. Translation gives CAIRTGAGGETDTQYF.

The DNA of the CDR3 is TGTGCCAGCAGCGTAGGTCCCAGGGATGAGCAGTTCTTC. It specifies CASSVGPRDEQFF. The rearrangement links TRBV9 to TRBJ2-1; TRBD1 is a possible D gene (5 bases). CDR1 and CDR2 (germline): SGDLS, YYNGEE. V lost 0 bases to trimming and J lost 8 bases, with 9 bases between them. The CDR3 contains 13 residues.

The chain has TRBV5-1 and TRBJ1-4; the D is unclear. The germline V and J ends were trimmed by 1 base and 2 bases, with 6 bases remaining between them. Germline lookup yields CDR1 SGHRS and CDR2 YFSETQ. This CDR3 has 14 amino acids. CDR3 sequence: CASSLSATNEKLFF. CDR3 nucleotide sequence: TGCGCCAGCAGCTTGTCAGCTACTAATGAAAAACTGTTTTTT.

The V gene is TRBV3-1 (or the pseudogene TRBV3-2), the J gene TRBJ2-5; 9 bases match TRBD2. Germline assignment: CDR1 LGHDT and CDR2 YNNKEL (reference sequence). The CDR3 totals 17 residues. V lost 0 bases, J lost 2 bases, and 7 bases stayed unmatched. CDR3 in amino acids: CASSQDWAGGLQETQYF. CDR3 nucleotides: TGTGCCAGCAGCCAAGATTGGGCGGGAGGGCTACAAGAGACCCAGTACTTC.

The CDR3 loop is CASSLRTGDSNQPQHF. For the CDR3, the DNA is TGTGCCAGCAGCTTACGGACAGGGGATAGCAATCAGCCCCAGCATTTT. This chain links TRBV7-8 with TRBJ1-5; 9 bases fit TRBD1. Germline assignment: CDR1 SGHVS and CDR2 FQNEAQ. V dropped 2 bases and J dropped 0; count of bases not matched to a gene: 2. The CDR3 is 16 residues long.

CDR3 in amino acids: CATSDPTGGEEKLFF. CDR3 sequence (DNA): TGTGCCACCAGTGACCCGACAGGGGGCGAAGAAAAACTGTTTTTT. This rearrangement joins TRBV24-1 to TRBJ1-4, with 10 bases lining up with TRBD1. The CDR3 is 15 residues long. Losses at the gene ends were 4 bases for V and 8 bases for J; bases not matched to a gene: 6. The V gene's germline CDR1 is KGHDR and CDR2 SFDVKD.

This clone was picked up one time. The rearrangement joins TRBV25-1 to TRBJ1-1; D is unclear. V lost 3 bases, J lost 0 bases, and 14 bases lay in between. This CDR3 has 16 amino acids. Germline CDR1 is MGHDK and CDR2 is SYGVNS. For the CDR3, the DNA is TGTGCCAGCAGTGACGGCGGTGGGATCCTGAACACTGAAGCTTTCTTT. Its translation is CASSDGGGILNTEAFF.

The chain joins TRBV5-7 to TRBJ2-7; D remains unclear. TRBV5-7 is recorded as an ORF, its role being uncertain. There are 15 residues in the CDR3. V lost 4 bases to trimming and J lost 4 bases, with 18 bases between them. CDR3 in amino acids: CASSLFCVSSYEQYF. DNA of the CDR3: TGTGCCAGCAGCCTTTTTTGCGTTTCGAGTTACGAGCAGTACTTC.

The chain combines TRBV19 with TRBJ2-2; 7 bases are a match to TRBD2. In germline, CDR1 is LNHDA, CDR2 SQIVND (reference sequence). The CDR3 covers 15 residues. After removal of 7 bases from V and 1 base from J, the junction contained 6 bases not matched to a gene. CDR3 in amino acids: CASKMGGKNTGELFF. CDR3 sequence (DNA): TGTGCCAGTAAAATGGGAGGGAAGAACACCGGGGAGCTGTTTTTT.